This entry concerns a single TCR beta chain. Its antigen is not known. This record comes from a study of cytomegalovirus exposure and HLA in healthy donors. PCR used 60 Vbeta primers and 13 Jbeta primers. As handled by the study authors: Per a later analysis, the number of unique TCR beta chains was approximately 80 million, of which some 10 million were shared. The table came from immunoSEQ multiplex PCR; TCRdb's copy has only in-frame clones and leaves some out. V, J and clone size derive from that table, while D and trimming were established from the DNA sequence. The data show 75,000 to 90,000 clones, roughly 75% seen once. V gave up 0 bases and J gave up 7 bases; unmatched junction bases: 14. The length of the CDR3 is 17 residues. Looked up from germline, CDR1 is SGHDT and CDR2 is YYEEEE. Broader study findings: At a 0.05 false discovery rate, a later analysis found some 17,000 TCR beta sequences to be associated with HLA alleles.

The genes are TRBV5-6 and TRBJ1-2; 8 nucleotides line up with TRBD1. The sequence was obtained from a man in his sixties in good health and CMV-seronegative. Sequencing was carried out using PBMCs. This CDR3 is CASSLGHGPGGAGGYTF. The CDR3 DNA reads TGTGCCAGCAGCTTGGGCCATGGGCCAGGGGGCGCGGGTGGCTACACCTTC.